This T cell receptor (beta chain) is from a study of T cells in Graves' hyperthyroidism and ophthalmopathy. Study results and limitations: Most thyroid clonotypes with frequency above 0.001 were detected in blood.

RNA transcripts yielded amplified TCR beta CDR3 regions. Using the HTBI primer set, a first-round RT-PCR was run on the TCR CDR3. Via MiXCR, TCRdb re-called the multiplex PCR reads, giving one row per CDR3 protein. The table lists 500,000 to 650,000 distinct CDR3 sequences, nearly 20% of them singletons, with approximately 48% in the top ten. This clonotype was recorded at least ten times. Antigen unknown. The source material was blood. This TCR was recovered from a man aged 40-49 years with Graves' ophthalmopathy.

The CDR3 bases are TGTGCCAGCAGTTACCAAACAGGTCAAGAGACCCAGTACTTC. Translation gives CASSYQTGQETQYF. This sequence joins TRBV6-1 and TRBJ2-5; tentatively, D is TRBD1 (5 bases). This CDR3 has 14 residues. V was shortened by 5 bases and J by 2 bases, with 12 bases between the two germline ends. Germline V gene data show CDR1 as MNHNS and CDR2 as SASEGT.